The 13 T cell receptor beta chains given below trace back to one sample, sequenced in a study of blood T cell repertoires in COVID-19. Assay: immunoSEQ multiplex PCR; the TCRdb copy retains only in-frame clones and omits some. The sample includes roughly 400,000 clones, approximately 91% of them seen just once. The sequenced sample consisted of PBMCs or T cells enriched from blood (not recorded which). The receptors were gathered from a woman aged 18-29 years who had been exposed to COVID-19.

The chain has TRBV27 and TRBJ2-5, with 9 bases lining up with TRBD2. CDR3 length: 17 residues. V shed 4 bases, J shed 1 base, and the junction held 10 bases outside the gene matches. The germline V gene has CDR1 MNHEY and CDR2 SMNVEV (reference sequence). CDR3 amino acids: CASSSRTSVDSQETQYF. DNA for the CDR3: TGTGCCAGCAGTTCGCGGACTAGCGTAGACTCCCAAGAGACCCAGTACTTC.

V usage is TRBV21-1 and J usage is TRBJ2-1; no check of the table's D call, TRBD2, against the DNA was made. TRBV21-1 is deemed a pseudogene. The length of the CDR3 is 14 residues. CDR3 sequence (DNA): TGTGCCGCCAAGAGCGGGGGCATTTACAATGAGCAGTTCTTC. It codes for CAAKSGGIYNEQFF.

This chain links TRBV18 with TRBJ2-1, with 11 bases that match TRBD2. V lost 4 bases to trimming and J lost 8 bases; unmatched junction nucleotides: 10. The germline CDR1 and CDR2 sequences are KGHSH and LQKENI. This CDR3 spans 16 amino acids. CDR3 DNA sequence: TGTGCCAGCTCACGAGGCACTAGCGGGAGTGCCGATGAGCAGTTCTTC. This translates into CASSRGTSGSADEQFF.

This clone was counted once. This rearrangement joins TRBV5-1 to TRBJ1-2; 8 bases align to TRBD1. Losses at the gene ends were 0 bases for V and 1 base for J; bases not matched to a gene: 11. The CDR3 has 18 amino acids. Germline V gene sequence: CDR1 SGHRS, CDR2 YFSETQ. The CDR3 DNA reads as TGCGCCAGCAGCTTGGCCGGCGGCAGGGGGCTTAGTAACTATGGCTACACCTTC. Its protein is CASSLAGGRGLSNYGYTF. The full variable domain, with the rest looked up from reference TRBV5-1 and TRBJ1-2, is KAGVTQTPRYLIKTRGQQVTLSCSPISGHRSVSWYQQTPGQGLQFLFEYFSETQRNKGNFPGRFSGRQFSNSRSEMNVSTLELGDSALYLCASSLAGGRGLSNYGYTFGSGTRLTVV.

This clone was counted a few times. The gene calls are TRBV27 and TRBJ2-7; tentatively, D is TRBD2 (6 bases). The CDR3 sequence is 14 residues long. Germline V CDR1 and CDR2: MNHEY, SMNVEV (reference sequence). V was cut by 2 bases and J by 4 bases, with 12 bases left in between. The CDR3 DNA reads TGTGCCAGCAGTTTACGGGGGACTGTTTACGAGCAGTACTTC. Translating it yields CASSLRGTVYEQYF.

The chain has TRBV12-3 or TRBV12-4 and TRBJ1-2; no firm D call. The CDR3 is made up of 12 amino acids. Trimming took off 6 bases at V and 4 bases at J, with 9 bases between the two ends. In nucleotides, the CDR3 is TGTGCCAGCAGGCCCGGGTTCTATGGCTACACCTTC. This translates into CASRPGFYGYTF.

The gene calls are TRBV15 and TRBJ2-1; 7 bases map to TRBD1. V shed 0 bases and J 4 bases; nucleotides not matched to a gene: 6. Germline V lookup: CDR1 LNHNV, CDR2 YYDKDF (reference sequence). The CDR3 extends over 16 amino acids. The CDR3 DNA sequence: TGTGCCACCAGCAGAGACCGGGACAGAGTATACAATGAGCAGTTCTTC. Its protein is CATSRDRDRVYNEQFF.

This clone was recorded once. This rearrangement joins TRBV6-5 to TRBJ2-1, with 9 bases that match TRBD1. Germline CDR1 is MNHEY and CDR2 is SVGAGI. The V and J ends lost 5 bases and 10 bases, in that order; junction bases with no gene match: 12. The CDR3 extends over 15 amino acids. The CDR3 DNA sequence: TGTGCCAGCAGTCGGCCGGGACAGGGTACCCGAGAGCAGTTCTTC. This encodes CASSRPGQGTREQFF.

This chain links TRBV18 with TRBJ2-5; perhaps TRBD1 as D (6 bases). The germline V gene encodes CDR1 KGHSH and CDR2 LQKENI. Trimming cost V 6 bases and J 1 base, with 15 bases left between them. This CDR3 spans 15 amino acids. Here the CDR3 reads CASSLNTGPQETQYF. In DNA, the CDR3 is TGTGCCAGCTCCCTCAATACAGGGCCCCAAGAGACCCAGTACTTC.

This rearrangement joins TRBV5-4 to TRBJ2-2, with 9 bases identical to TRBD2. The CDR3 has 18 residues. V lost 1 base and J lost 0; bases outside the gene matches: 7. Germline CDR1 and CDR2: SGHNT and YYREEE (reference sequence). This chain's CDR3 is CASSLMASGVSNTGELFF. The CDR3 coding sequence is TGTGCCAGCAGCTTGATGGCTAGCGGGGTTTCGAACACCGGGGAGCTGTTTTTT.

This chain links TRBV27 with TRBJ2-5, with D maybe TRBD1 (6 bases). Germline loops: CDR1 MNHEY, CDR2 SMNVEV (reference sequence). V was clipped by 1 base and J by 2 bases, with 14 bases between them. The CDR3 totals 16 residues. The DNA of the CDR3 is TGTGCCAGCAGTTTATGGGCCCGGGACAATCAAGAGACCCAGTACTTC. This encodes CASSLWARDNQETQYF.

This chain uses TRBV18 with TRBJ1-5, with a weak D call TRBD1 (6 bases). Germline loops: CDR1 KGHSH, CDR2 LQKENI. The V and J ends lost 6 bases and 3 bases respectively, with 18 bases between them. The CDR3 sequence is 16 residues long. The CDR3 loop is CASSLGQMTYNQPQHF. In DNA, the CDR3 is TGTGCCAGCTCGCTAGGACAGATGACTTACAATCAGCCCCAGCATTTT.

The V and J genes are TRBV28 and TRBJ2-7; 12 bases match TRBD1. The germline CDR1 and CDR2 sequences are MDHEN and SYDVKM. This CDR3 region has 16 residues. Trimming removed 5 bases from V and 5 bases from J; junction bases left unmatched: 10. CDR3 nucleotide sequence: TGTGCCAGCAGTGCCTTGCCGGGACAGGGGGCCCACGAGCAGTACTTC. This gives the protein CASSALPGQGAHEQYF.